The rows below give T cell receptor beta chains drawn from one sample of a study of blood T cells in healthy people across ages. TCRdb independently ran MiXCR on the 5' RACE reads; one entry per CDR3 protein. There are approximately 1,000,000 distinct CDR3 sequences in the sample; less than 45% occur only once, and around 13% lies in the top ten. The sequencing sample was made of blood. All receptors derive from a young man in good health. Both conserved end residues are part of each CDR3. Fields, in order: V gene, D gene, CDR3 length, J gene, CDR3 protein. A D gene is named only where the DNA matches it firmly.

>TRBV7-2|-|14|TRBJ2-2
CANRPGGSAGELFF
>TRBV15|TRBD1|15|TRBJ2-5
CATSPERTGQETQYF
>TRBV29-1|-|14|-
CSVRGLTATYEQYF
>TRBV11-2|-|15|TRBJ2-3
CASSLEAGAADTQYF
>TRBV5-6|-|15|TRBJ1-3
CASSLAEVLGDAIYF
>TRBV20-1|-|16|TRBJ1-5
CSARAGWAMPNQPQHF
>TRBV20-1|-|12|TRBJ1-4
CSAYPRVEKLFF
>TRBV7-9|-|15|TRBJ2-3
CASSLEGTRTDTQYF
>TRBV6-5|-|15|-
CASSQLAMGDETQYF
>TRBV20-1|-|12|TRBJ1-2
CSASSQGGGYTF
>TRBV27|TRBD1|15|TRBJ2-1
CASIPWGDRFDEQFF
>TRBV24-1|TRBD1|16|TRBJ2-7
CATSGPGQVSTYEQYF
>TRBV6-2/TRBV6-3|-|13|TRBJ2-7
CASSYEAYDEQYF
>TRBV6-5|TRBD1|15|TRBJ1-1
CASRAGQGWGTEAFF
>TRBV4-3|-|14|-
CASSQDLYVDEQYF
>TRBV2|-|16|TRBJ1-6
CASNEGGSSYNSPLHF
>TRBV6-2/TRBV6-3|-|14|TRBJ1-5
CASSYSRSNQPQHF
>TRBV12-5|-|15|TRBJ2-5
CASGLRAERQETQYF
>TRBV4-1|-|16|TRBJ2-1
CASSQDDGVRGNEQFF
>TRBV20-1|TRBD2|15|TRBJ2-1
CSAMSLAGTNNEQFF
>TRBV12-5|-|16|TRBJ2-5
CASGLERHGPGETQYF
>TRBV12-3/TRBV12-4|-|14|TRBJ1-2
CASGSGRPNYGYTF
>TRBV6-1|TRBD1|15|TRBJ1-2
CASSELQGRENGYTF
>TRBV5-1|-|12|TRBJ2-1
CASSRGDAEQFF
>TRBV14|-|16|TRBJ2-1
CASAPLGATTTDEQFF
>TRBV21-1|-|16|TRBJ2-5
CASTINRDLRQETQYF
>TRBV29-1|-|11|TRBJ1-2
CSAEDMSGYTF
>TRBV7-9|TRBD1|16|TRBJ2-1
CASSRSDRGSYNEQFF
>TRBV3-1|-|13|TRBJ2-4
CASNHGGQNIQYF
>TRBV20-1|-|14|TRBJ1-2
CSSRYRVMDYGYTF
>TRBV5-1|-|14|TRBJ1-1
CASSLGQADTEAFF
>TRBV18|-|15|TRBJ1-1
CASSPSRGVGTEAFF
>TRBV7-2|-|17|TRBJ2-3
CASSPTGGVTSTDTQYF
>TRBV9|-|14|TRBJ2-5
CASSVGGRGDEQYF
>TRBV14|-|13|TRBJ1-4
CASMYRDGEKLFF
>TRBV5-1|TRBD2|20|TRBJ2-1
CASSLDSGGSPSSSYNEQFF
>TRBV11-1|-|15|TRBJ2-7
CASSPLTEVTYEQYF
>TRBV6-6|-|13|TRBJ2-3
CASIESLTDTQYF
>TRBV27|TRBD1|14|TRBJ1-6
CASRGTGVQSPLHF
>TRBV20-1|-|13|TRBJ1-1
CSARSGLNTEAFF
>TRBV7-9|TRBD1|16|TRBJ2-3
CASSLDRGIDTDTQYF
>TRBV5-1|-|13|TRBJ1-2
CASSPRGADGYTF
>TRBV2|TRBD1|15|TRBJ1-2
CASSFSGTADYGYTF
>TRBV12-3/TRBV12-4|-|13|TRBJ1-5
CASSFEQDQPQHF
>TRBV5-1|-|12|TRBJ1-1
CASSLPDSQAFF
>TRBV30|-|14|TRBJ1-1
CAWSVLWPGTEAFF
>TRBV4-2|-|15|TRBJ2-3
CASSQPDLSTDTQYF
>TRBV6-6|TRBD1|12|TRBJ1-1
CASGQGATEAFF
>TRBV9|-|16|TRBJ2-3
CASSAPPGDSTDTQYF
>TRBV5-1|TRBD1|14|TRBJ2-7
CASSQTGASYEQYF